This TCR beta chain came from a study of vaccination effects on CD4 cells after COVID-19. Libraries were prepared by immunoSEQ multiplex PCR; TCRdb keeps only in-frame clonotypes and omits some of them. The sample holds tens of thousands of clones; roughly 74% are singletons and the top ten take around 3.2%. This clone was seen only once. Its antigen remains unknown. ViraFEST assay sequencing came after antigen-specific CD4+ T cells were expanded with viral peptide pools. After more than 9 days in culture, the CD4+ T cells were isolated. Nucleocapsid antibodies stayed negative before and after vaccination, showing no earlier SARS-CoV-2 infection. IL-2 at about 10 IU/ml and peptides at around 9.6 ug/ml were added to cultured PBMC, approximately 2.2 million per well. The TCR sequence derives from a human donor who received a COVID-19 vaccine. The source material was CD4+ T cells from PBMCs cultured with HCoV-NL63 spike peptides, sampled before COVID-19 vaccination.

DNA for the CDR3: TGTGCCAGCAGTGACGGTTGCATTAGGCCTGGGGGCGAGCAGTACGTC. This gives the protein CASSDGCIRPGGEQYV. The rearrangement uses TRBV6-4 and TRBJ2-7; D may be TRBD1 or TRBD2 (5 bases each). This CDR3 is built from 16 residues. Germline V lookup: CDR1 MRHNA, CDR2 SNTAGT. V gave up 2 bases and J gave up 6 bases, with 20 bases separating them.